This T cell receptor (beta chain) was identified during a study of beta chain features in type 1 diabetes. Whole-study results and caveats: Type 1 diabetes patients had moderately but significantly shorter TCRB CDR3s in all four CD4+ subsets. VDJ junctions from type 1 diabetes patients carried fewer insertions and larger deletions.

Isolated RNA was reverse transcribed in full, so expressed TCRB transcripts were sequenced. Produced via immunoSEQ multiplex PCR; TCRdb's table is partial and in-frame only. The sample contains hundreds of thousands of clones, over 11% of which appear only once. As for this clone: Its target is not known.

Germline V CDR1 and CDR2: SNHLY, FYNNEI. This CDR3 has 16 residues. Between the trimmed V and J ends, which lost 7 bases and 13 bases, there was a span of 30 bases. The chain has TRBV2 and TRBJ2-3; D might be TRBD1 or TRBD2, each matching 5 bases. This TCR derives from a man aged 18 to 30 with type 1 diabetes. The material sequenced was naive CD4+ T cells from blood. Written as DNA, the CDR3 is TGTGCCAGCACCAATTCTAGAGGGGAGTCCCCGGTAGGAAAGTATTTT. Protein: CASTNSRGESPVGKYF.